The 18 T cell receptor beta chains listed next were all sequenced from one sample in a study of shared T cell receptors in the human thymus. Sequencing used immunoSEQ multiplex PCR; TCRdb keeps in-frame clones, though not all of them. The profile shows about 400,000 clones, approximately 95% of them singletons. The sequencing input was thymocytes. These receptors all come from a human donor.

The V and J genes are TRBV27 and TRBJ2-1, with D tentatively TRBD1 or TRBD2 (5 bases each). The V end lost 0 bases, the J end lost 15 bases, and 12 bases lay between the germline ends. The length of the CDR3 is 12 residues. Germline V gene lookup returns CDR1 MNHEY and CDR2 SMNVEV (reference sequence). CDR3 coding DNA: TGTGCCAGCAGTTTATCGGTGGGACCTCGGTTCTTC. As protein: CASSLSVGPRFF.

This rearrangement joins TRBV6-4 to TRBJ1-5, with TRBD1 as a possible D gene (6 bases). Germline V CDR1 and CDR2: MRHNA, SNTAGT. V lost 2 bases and J 3 bases, leaving 17 bases between the germline ends. The CDR3 loop spans 17 amino acids. CDR3 sequence (DNA): TGTGCCAGCAGTGACCCCCCGGCAGGGGAGGACAATCAGCCCCAGCATTTT. Amino acids: CASSDPPAGEDNQPQHF.

J is TRBJ2-7 and V is TRBV30; 13 bases are shared with TRBD2. V shed 3 bases and J 5 bases; nucleotides not matched to a gene: 10. This CDR3 has 16 residues. The germline V gene encodes CDR1 GTSNPN and CDR2 SVGIG (reference sequence). CDR3 residues: CAWRSETSGRGDEQYF. For the CDR3, the DNA is TGTGCCTGGAGGAGTGAAACTAGCGGGAGGGGCGACGAGCAGTACTTC.

The chain has TRBV6-5 and TRBJ2-5; D gene uncertain. Germline lookup yields CDR1 MNHEY and CDR2 SVGAGI. The CDR3 runs to 13 residues. V lost 2 bases and J 4 bases, leaving 8 bases between the germline ends. The CDR3, as DNA: TGTGCCAGCAGTTACCGGTTGCCAGAGACCCAGTACTTC. It codes for CASSYRLPETQYF.

The J gene is TRBJ1-5, the V gene TRBV6-1, with D possibly being TRBD1 (6 bases). Trimming shortened V by 2 bases and J by 0 bases, and 8 bases separated the two germline ends. The CDR3 contains 15 residues. Germline V gene lookup returns CDR1 MNHNS and CDR2 SASEGT. This CDR3 is CASSETGYSNQPQHF. Here the CDR3 DNA reads TGTGCCAGCAGTGAAACAGGGTATAGCAATCAGCCCCAGCATTTT.

The gene calls are TRBV5-1 and TRBJ2-7; 7 bases map to TRBD2. The V gene end was trimmed by 4 bases and the J gene end by 5 bases; junction bases not matched to a gene: 9. The CDR3 has 14 amino acids. The germline gives CDR1 SGHRS, CDR2 YFSETQ. CDR3 coding DNA: TGCGCCAGCAGCAGCGCGGGAGTTAGGGACGAGCAGTACTTC. Translated: CASSSAGVRDEQYF.

The chain employs TRBV6-5 and TRBJ1-1, with 9 bases that match TRBD1. Trimming removed 6 bases from V and 4 bases from J; junction bases left unmatched: 6. In germline, CDR1 is MNHEY, CDR2 SVGAGI. The CDR3 is 14 amino acids. CDR3 in DNA: TGTGCCAGCAGCCCGAGACAGGGGGGCACTGAAGCTTTCTTT. It is translated as CASSPRQGGTEAFF.

This chain links TRBV2 with TRBJ2-7; D is undetermined. In germline, CDR1 is SNHLY, CDR2 FYNNEI. The CDR3 runs to 16 residues. Trimming cost V 8 bases and J 0 bases, with 20 bases left between them. The CDR3 sequence: CASSCGPGYSSYEQYF. CDR3 DNA sequence: TGTGCCAGCTCATGTGGCCCGGGCTACTCCTCCTACGAGCAGTACTTC.

The chain uses TRBV9 and TRBJ2-1, with a possible D match to TRBD1 (5 bases). Per germline, CDR1 SGDLS and CDR2 YYNGEE. The CDR3 is 15 amino acids. Trimming cost V 0 bases and J 8 bases, with 15 bases left between them. The CDR3 nucleotides read TGTGCCAGCAGCGTAGACCCTCCGACAGCCTATGAGCAGTTCTTC. Its protein is CASSVDPPTAYEQFF.

J is TRBJ2-3 and V is TRBV27; 10 positions match TRBD1. CDR3 length: 17 amino acids. J gave up 1 base and V 5 bases, and 9 bases lay outside the gene matches. Germline CDR1 reads MNHEY; CDR2 reads SMNVEV (reference sequence). CDR3 sequence (DNA): TGTGCCAGCAGTCCCCATGGGGACAGGGGATGCACAGATACGCAGTATTTT. Translated: CASSPHGDRGCTDTQYF.

The rearrangement joins TRBV6-4 to TRBJ2-3, with D perhaps TRBD2 (6 bases). The CDR3 covers 17 residues. V shed 6 bases and J shed 2 bases, with 21 bases lying between them. Germline assignment: CDR1 MRHNA and CDR2 SNTAGT. The CDR3 is CASSASTSGANTDTQYF. CDR3 nucleotides: TGTGCCAGCAGCGCTTCGACTAGTGGGGCGAACACAGATACGCAGTATTTT.

V gene TRBV28 combines with J gene TRBJ2-4; D unresolved. V shed 4 bases and J shed 1 base, with 14 bases lying between them. The CDR3 is 16 amino acids. Germline-derived CDR1 and CDR2 are MDHEN and SYDVKM. The CDR3 region has the DNA TGTGCCAGCAGTTCATCGGGCGCCGAGGCCAAAAACATTCAGTACTTC. It is translated as CASSSSGAEAKNIQYF. Full variable domain (rest looked up from reference TRBV28 and TRBJ2-4): DVKVTQSSRYLVKRTGEKVFLECVQDMDHENMFWYRQDPGLGLRLIYFSYDVKMKEKGDIPEGYSVSREKKERFSLILESASTNQTSMYLCASSSSGAEAKNIQYFGAGTRLSVL.

The V and J genes are TRBV6-6 and TRBJ1-1; possible D gene TRBD1, 5 bases. Germline V gene data show CDR1 as MNHNY and CDR2 as SVGAGI (reference sequence). V dropped 7 bases and J dropped 8 bases, with 26 bases sitting between them. The CDR3 loop spans 16 amino acids. CDR3 coding DNA: TGTGCCAGCACCTATATTGCCTTAGGGGAGACGAGGGAAGCTTTCTTT. Protein sequence: CASTYIALGETREAFF.

The chain couples TRBV4-1 to TRBJ1-2; 8 bases are a match to TRBD1. The CDR3 spans 20 residues. V lost 2 bases to trimming and J lost 3 bases; unmatched junction nucleotides: 20. The germline CDR1 and CDR2 sequences are MGHRA and YSYEKL. The CDR3 DNA reads TGCGCCAGCAGCCAAAAAAGAGAGGTGACAGGGGCCCCCCGGGACTATGGCTACACCTTC. Residues: CASSQKREVTGAPRDYGYTF.

This clone was recorded only once. V usage is TRBV15 and J usage is TRBJ2-7; TRBD2 is a possible D gene (6 bases). The length of the CDR3 is 14 residues. The V and J ends lost 0 bases and 7 bases respectively, with 13 bases between them. The germline V gene has CDR1 LNHNV and CDR2 YYDKDF (reference sequence). The CDR3 reads CATSRDSGVREQYF. DNA of the CDR3: TGTGCCACCAGCAGAGATTCGGGAGTAAGGGAGCAGTACTTC.

This clone was seen only once. The chain couples TRBV6-1 to TRBJ1-2, with D maybe TRBD1 (5 bases). Per germline, CDR1 MNHNS and CDR2 SASEGT. V lost 4 bases and J 3 bases, leaving 15 bases between the germline ends. The CDR3 is made up of 15 amino acids. CDR3 residues: CASSGRARYDYGYTF. CDR3 DNA: TGTGCCAGCAGTGGCAGGGCCCGGTACGACTATGGCTACACCTTC.

This chain links TRBV7-2 with TRBJ2-3; 9 positions match TRBD2. This CDR3 has 18 amino acids. Germline CDR1 is SGHTA and CDR2 is FQGNSA. The J segment lost 1 base and the V segment lost 1 base, leaving 9 bases of the junction unmatched. The CDR3 here is CASSLGGQREDGTDTQYF. The CDR3 DNA follows: TGTGCCAGCAGCTTAGGAGGGCAGCGGGAGGATGGCACAGATACGCAGTATTTT. The entire variable domain, with the rest obtained from reference TRBV7-2 and TRBJ2-3, is as follows: GAGVSQSPSNKVTEKGKDVELRCDPISGHTALYWYRQSLGQGLEFLIYFQGNSAPDKSGLPSDRFSAERTGGSVSTLTIQRTQQEDSAVYLCASSLGGQREDGTDTQYFGPGTRLTVL.

The CDR3 is CASSSTLSYEQYF. CDR3 nucleotide sequence: TGTGCCAGCAGTTCAACCCTCTCCTACGAGCAGTACTTC. J is TRBJ2-7 and V is TRBV27; D not resolved. Deletions cut 4 bases from V and 0 bases from J, with 7 bases between. Per the germline V gene, CDR1 is MNHEY and CDR2 is SMNVEV (reference sequence). CDR3 length: 13 amino acids.